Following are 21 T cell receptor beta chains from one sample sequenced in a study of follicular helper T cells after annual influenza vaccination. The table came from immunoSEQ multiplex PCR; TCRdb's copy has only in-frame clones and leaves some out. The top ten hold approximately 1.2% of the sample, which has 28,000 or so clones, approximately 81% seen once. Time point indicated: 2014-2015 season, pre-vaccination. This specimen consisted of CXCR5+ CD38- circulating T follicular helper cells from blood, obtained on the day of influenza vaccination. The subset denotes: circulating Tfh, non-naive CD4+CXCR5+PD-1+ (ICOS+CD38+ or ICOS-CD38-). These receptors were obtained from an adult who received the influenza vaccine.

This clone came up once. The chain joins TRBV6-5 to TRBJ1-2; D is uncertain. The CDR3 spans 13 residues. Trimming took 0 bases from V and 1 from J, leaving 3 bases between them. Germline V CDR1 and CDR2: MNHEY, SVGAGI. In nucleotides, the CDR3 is TGTGCCAGCAGTTACTCCGGTAACTATGGCTACACCTTC. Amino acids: CASSYSGNYGYTF.

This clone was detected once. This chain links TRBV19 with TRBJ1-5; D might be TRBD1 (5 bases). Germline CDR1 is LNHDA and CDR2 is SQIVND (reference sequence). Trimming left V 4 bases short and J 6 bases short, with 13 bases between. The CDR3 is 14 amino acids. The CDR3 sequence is CASSNQGLGQPQHF. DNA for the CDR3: TGTGCCAGTAGTAACCAGGGTTTGGGTCAGCCCCAGCATTTT.

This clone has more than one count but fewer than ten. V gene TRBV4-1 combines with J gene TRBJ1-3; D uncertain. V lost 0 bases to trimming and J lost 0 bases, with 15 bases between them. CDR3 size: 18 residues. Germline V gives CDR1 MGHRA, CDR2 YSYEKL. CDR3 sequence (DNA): TGCGCCAGCAGCCAAGATTGGGCAATGGCCGACTCTGGAAACACCATATATTTT. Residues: CASSQDWAMADSGNTIYF.

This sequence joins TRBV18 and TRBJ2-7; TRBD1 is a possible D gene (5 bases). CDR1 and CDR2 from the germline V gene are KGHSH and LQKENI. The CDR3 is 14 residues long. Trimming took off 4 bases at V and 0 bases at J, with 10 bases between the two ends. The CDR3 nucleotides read TGTGCCAGCTCACTACAAGGGGTCTCCTACGAGCAGTACTTC. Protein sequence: CASSLQGVSYEQYF.

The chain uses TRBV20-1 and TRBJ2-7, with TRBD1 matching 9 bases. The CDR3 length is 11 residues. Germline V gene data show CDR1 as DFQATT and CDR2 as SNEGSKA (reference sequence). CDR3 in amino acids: CSGQGPGEQYF. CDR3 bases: TGCAGCGGACAGGGGCCCGGCGAGCAGTACTTC.

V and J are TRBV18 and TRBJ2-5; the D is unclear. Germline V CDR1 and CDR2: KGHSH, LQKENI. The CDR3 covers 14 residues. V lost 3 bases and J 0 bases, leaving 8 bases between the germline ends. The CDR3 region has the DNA TGTGCCAGCTCACCGGAGTTGTACCAAGAGACCCAGTACTTC. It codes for CASSPELYQETQYF.

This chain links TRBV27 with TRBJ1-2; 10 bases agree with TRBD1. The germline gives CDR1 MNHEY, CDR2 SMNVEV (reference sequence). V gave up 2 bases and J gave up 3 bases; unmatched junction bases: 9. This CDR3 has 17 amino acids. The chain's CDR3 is CASSLNLGQGIYYGYTF. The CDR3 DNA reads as TGTGCCAGCAGTTTAAATCTGGGACAGGGGATCTACTATGGCTACACCTTC.

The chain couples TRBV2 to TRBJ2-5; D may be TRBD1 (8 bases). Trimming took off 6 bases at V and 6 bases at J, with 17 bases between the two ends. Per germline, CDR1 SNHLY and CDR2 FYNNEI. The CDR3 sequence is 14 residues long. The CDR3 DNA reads TGTGCCAGCAGCAAGACAGGGGAGGGAAAGACCCAGTACTTC. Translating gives CASSKTGEGKTQYF.

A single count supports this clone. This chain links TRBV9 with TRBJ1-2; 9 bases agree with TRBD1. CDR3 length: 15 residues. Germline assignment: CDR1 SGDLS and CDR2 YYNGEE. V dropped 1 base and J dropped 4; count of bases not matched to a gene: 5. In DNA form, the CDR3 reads TGTGCCAGCAGCGTATCGGACAGGGGATCCTATGGCTACACCTTC. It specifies CASSVSDRGSYGYTF.

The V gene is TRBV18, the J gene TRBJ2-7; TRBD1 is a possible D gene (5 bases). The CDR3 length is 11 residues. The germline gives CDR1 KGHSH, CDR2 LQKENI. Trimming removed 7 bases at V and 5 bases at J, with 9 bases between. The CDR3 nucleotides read TGTGCCAGCTTCCAGGGTAACGAGCAGTACTTC. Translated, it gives CASFQGNEQYF. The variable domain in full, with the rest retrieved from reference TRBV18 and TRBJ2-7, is NAGVMQNPRHLVRRRGQEARLRCSPMKGHSHVYWYRQLPEEGLKFMVYLQKENIIDESGMPKERFSAEFPKEGPSILRIQQVVRGDSAAYFCASFQGNEQYFGPGTRLTVT.

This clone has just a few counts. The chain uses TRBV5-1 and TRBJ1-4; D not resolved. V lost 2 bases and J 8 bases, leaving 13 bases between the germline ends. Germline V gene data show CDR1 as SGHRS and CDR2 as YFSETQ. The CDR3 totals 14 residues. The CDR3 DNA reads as TGCGCCAGCAGCTTCGGGGAGGGCGGCGAAAAACTGTTTTTT. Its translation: CASSFGEGGEKLFF.

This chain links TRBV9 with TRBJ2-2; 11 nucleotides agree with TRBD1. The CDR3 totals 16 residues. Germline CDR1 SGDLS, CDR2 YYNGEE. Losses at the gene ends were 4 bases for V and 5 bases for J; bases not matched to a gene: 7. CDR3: CASSPRTGGWTGELFF. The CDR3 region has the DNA TGTGCCAGCAGCCCTCGGACAGGGGGCTGGACCGGGGAGCTGTTTTTT.

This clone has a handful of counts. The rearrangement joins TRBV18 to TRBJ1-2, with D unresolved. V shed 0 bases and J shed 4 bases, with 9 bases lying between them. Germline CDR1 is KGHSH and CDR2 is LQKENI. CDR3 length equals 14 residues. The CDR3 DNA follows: TGTGCCAGCTCACCACCCGGGAGAACCTATGGCTACACCTTC. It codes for CASSPPGRTYGYTF.

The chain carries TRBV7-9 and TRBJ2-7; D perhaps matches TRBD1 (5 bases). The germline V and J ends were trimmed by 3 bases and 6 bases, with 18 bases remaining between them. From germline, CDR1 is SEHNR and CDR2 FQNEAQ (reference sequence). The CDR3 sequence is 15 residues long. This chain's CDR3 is CASSLQGGRSGEQYF. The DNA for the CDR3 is TGTGCCAGCAGCTTGCAGGGTGGCAGATCGGGCGAGCAGTACTTC.

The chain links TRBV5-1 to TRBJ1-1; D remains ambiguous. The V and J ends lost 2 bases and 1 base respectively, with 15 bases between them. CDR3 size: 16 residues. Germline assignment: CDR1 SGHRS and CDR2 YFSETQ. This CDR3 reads CASSLRSRGWNTEAFF. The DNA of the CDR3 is TGCGCCAGCAGCTTACGGTCACGAGGATGGAACACTGAAGCTTTCTTT.

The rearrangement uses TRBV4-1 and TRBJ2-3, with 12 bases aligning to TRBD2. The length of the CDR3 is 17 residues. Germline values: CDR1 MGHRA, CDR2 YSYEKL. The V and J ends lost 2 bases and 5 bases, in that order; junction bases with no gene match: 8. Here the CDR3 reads CASSQWPSGGAIDTQYF. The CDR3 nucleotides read TGCGCCAGCAGCCAATGGCCTAGCGGGGGGGCTATAGATACGCAGTATTTT.

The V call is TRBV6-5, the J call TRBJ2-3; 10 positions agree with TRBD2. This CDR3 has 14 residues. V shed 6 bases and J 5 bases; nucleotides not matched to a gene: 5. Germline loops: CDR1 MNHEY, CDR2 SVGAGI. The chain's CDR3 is CASRAGTSVDTQYF. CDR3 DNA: TGTGCCAGCAGAGCCGGGACTAGCGTAGATACGCAGTATTTT.

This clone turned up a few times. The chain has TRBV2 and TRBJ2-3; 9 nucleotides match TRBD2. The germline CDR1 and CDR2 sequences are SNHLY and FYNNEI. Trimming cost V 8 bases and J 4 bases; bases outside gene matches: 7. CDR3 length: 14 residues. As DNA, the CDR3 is TGTGCCAGCCGAGGTGCGGGAGGGCCAGATACGCAGTATTTT. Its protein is CASRGAGGPDTQYF.

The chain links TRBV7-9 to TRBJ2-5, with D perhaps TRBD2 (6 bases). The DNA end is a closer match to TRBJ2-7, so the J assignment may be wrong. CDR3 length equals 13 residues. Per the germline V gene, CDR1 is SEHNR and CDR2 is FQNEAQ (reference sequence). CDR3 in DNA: TGTGCCAGCAGCTCCTTCGGCGGGAACGAGCAGTACTTC. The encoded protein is CASSSFGGNEQYF.

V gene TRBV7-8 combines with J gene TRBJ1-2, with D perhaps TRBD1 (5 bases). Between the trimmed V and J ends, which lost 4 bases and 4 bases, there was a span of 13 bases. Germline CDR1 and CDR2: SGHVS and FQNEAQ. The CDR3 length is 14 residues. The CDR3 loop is CASSSSQGRYGYTF. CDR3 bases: TGTGCCAGCAGCTCCTCCCAGGGCCGCTATGGCTACACCTTC.

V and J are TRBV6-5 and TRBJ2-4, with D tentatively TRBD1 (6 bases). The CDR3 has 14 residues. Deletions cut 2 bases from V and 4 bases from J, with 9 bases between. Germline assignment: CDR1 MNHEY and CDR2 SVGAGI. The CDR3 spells CASSYPGHKNIQYF. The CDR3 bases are TGTGCCAGCAGTTACCCGGGACATAAAAACATTCAGTACTTC.